This T cell receptor (beta chain) is from a study of CD8+ T cells in alopecia areata. Background on the study: Treated individuals took tofacitinib by mouth, 5 to 10 mg twice daily. Whole-study findings and limits: Because one nonresponder was included, the link of baseline CD8+ expansion to response is considered uncertain. Among the cells sequenced in scalp samples are also the resident alphabeta T cells of normal skin. With tofacitinib ongoing, many expanded lesional clones persisted in both scalp and blood.

The V end lost 6 bases, the J end lost 6 bases, and 14 bases lay between the germline ends. The germline V gene has CDR1 MNHNS and CDR2 SASEGT. The CDR3 contains 13 residues. Concerning this clone itself: Antigen specificity is unknown.

Sequencing templates came from extracted RNA that was reverse transcribed into cDNA. Clones were read by immunoSEQ multiplex PCR, and TCRdb kept only the in-frame ones, dropping some. The profile covers some 98,000 clones, with roughly two thirds appearing a single time and less than 20% taken by the ten largest. The sample's treatment: oral pan-JAK inhibitor, 5-10 mg twice daily. The chain combines TRBV6-1 with TRBJ2-5; D remains ambiguous. The specimen comprised CD8+ T cells sorted from blood, sampled at week 4, from a patient treated with tofacitinib. This TCR derives from a human donor with alopecia areata. The CDR3 region has the DNA TGTGCCAGCAGCTATGTGGCGAGACAGACCCAGTACTTC. Translated, it gives CASSYVARQTQYF.